This T cell receptor (beta chain) was profiled in a study of CD8 T cells in ankylosing spondylitis. General observations from the study: Reported data indicate significant enrichment of disease-linked clones within matched ankylosing spondylitis synovial fluid. It appeared that ankylosing spondylitis blood was characterized by a TCR beta motif of about eight highly homologous variants. Disease-linked clones were found to be CD8+ and relatively rare in peripheral blood.

V trimming: 3 bases; J trimming: 2 bases; junction bases outside the gene matches: 5. The CDR3 runs to 15 residues. CDR1 is KGHSH, CDR2 LQKENI, per germline. TCRdb redid the calling of the 5' RACE reads with MiXCR, one entry per CDR3 protein. The data show more than 150,000 distinct CDR3 sequences, 10% to 15% seen once. Ten or more counts support this clonotype. Its specificity is unknown. The sequence was collected from a female donor with ankylosing spondylitis or in good health (not recorded which). The sequencing sample was made of blood, either unsorted or a sorted T cell fraction (not recorded which). This chain links TRBV18 with TRBJ2-3; 7 bases are shared with TRBD1. The CDR3 DNA sequence: TGTGCCAGCTCACCCAGGGGGACAGTCACAGATACGCAGTATTTT. Protein product: CASSPRGTVTDTQYF.